These 8 T cell receptor beta chains came from one sample sequenced in a study of cytomegalovirus exposure and HLA in healthy donors. PCR employed 60 Vbeta and 13 Jbeta primers. Assay used: immunoSEQ multiplex PCR; TCRdb lists only in-frame clones, some missing. The repertoire holds under 200,000 clones, roughly 13% seen once, with approximately 8.3% in the top ten. Material for sequencing was PBMCs. The receptors stem from a man aged 45-65 years in good health and CMV-seropositive.

The chain recombines TRBV6-1 with TRBJ2-7, with D maybe TRBD1 (5 bases). The germline V gene encodes CDR1 MNHNS and CDR2 SASEGT. CDR3 length equals 14 residues. Trimming pared 8 bases from V and 7 bases from J, leaving 21 bases between. CDR3 amino acids: CASQGIRTTAEQYF. DNA of the CDR3: TGTGCCAGCCAAGGAATTAGGACAACAGCAGAGCAGTACTTC.

The chain links TRBV11-3 to TRBJ1-6; TRBD1 matches 8 bases. The CDR3 length is 16 residues. Germline V gene data show CDR1 as SGHNT and CDR2 as YENEEA. Trimming took 1 base from V and 8 from J; bases not matched to a gene: 7. CDR3 region: CASSLVSGGADSPLHF. The CDR3 bases are TGTGCCAGCAGCTTAGTCTCAGGGGGCGCGGATTCACCCCTCCACTTT.

This clone turned up a few times. V and J are TRBV11-3 and TRBJ2-7, with D unclear. V lost 4 bases, J lost 4 bases, and 11 bases lay in between. Germline loops: CDR1 SGHNT, CDR2 YENEEA. The CDR3 extends over 13 amino acids. CDR3 loop: CASSSGPPYEQYF. For the CDR3, the DNA is TGTGCCAGCAGCTCTGGGCCCCCATACGAGCAGTACTTC.

This clone was detected only a few times. The genes are TRBV12-5 and TRBJ2-5, with D uncertain. Trimming shortened V by 1 base and J by 7 bases, and 10 bases separated the two germline ends. The CDR3 runs to 13 residues. CDR1 and CDR2 from the germline V gene are LGHNT and FRNRAP. CDR3 loop: CASGLEPGATQYF. For the CDR3, the DNA is TGTGCTAGTGGTTTGGAACCCGGAGCGACCCAGTACTTC.

This clone was seen more than once but under ten times. The sample has other DNA sequences that encode this CDR3 too. This chain joins TRBV9 and TRBJ2-7; 9 positions agree with TRBD2. The CDR3 is 15 residues long. The germline V gene has CDR1 SGDLS and CDR2 YYNGEE. V lost 0 bases, J lost 1 base, and 2 bases stayed unmatched. The CDR3 sequence: CASSVGLAGSYEQYF. The CDR3 nucleotides read TGTGCCAGCAGCGTAGGGCTAGCGGGGTCCTACGAGCAGTACTTC.

On this clone itself: It may be a read error: a sequence one base away is much more abundant. Other DNA sequences in the same sample also yield this CDR3. The chain is built from TRBV6-5 and TRBJ1-1, with a possible D match to TRBD1 (6 bases). The end of the DNA fits TRBJ2-2 better, so the J call may be wrong. This CDR3 comprises 14 residues. Germline V gene lookup returns CDR1 MNHEY and CDR2 SVGAGI. Here the CDR3 reads CASSFQGLTGELFF. For the CDR3, the DNA is TGTGCCAGCAGTTTCCAGGGGCTCACCGGGGAGCTGTTTTTT.

This clone was found a few times. The chain uses TRBV29-1 and TRBJ1-2, with D perhaps matching TRBD1 (6 bases). Trimming pared 3 bases from V and 3 bases from J, leaving 8 bases between. Germline V gives CDR1 SQVTM, CDR2 ANQGSEA. The CDR3 is 12 amino acids. CDR3 region: CSVENRDYGYTF. DNA of the CDR3: TGCAGCGTTGAGAACAGGGACTATGGCTACACCTTC. Full variable domain (rest looked up from reference TRBV29-1 and TRBJ1-2): SAVISQKPSRDICQRGTSLTIQCQVDSQVTMMFWYRQQPGQSLTLIATANQGSEATYESGFVIDKFPISRPNLTFSTLTVSNMSPEDSSIYLCSVENRDYGYTFGSGTRLTVV.

V usage is TRBV29-1 and J usage is TRBJ1-2; 8 positions match TRBD1. The junction had 7 bases not matched to a gene; V was cut back by 7 bases and J by 0 bases. CDR3 size: 14 residues. The germline gives CDR1 SQVTM, CDR2 ANQGSEA. The CDR3 DNA is TGCAGCGCGGGACAGGCGACCTCTAACTATGGCTACACCTTC. Protein product: CSAGQATSNYGYTF.